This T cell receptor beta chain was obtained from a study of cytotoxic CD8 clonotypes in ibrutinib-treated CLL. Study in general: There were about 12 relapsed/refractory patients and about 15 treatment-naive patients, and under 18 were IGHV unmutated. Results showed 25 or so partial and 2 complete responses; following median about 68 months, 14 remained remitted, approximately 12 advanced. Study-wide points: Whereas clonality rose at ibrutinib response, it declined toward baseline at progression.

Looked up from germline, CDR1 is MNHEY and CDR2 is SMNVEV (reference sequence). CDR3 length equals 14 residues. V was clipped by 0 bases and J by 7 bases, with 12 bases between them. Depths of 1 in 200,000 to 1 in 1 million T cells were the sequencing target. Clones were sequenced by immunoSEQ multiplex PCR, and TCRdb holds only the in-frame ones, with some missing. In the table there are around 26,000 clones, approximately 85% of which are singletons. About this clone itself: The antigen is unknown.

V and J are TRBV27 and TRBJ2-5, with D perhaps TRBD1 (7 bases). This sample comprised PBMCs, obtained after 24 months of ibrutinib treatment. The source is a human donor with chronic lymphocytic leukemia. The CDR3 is CASSLSARGVTQYF. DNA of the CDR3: TGTGCCAGCAGTTTATCTGCCAGGGGGGTGACCCAGTACTTC.